Below are 26 T cell receptor beta chains sequenced from a single sample in a study of T cells after yellow fever vaccination. TCRdb analysed the 5' RACE reads with MiXCR anew, one entry per CDR3 protein. The sample includes more than 15,000 distinct CDR3 sequences, less than 5% of them seen just once. The sample consisted of PBMCs, either bulk or a sorted T-cell subset (CD4+, CD8+, memory, or dextramer-sorted; not recorded which), taken 15 days after the yellow fever booster vaccination. Source of these receptors: a young man who received the YFV17D yellow fever vaccine.

V and J are TRBV6-2 or TRBV6-3 and TRBJ2-5; a weak D match, TRBD2 (5 bases). CDR1 and CDR2 (germline): MNHEY, SVGEGT. This CDR3 has 17 amino acids. V was cut by 2 bases and J by 4 bases, with 20 bases left in between. The DNA of the CDR3 is TGTGCCAGCAGTTACGCTAGCCCAATGATGTCGTCAGAGACCCAGTACTTC. This codes for CASSYASPMMSSETQYF.

Many counts were recorded for this clonotype. In DNA, the CDR3 is TGTGCCAGCAGTGCAACCTCAGGAGAGACCCAGTACTTC. It yields the protein CASSATSGETQYF. The chain has TRBV25-1 and TRBJ2-5; D not certain. Trimming cost V 4 bases and J 4 bases, with 10 bases left between them. Germline-derived CDR1 and CDR2 are MGHDK and SYGVNS. This CDR3 contains 13 residues.

At least ten counts were recorded for this clonotype. The rearrangement uses TRBV21-1 and TRBJ2-6. TRBV21-1 counts as a pseudogene. The CDR3 is made up of 16 amino acids. DNA for the CDR3: TGTGCCAGCAGCAAAGAGTCGGGGTTCGGGGCCAACGTCCTGACTTTC. Translating gives CASSKESGFGANVLTF.

This clonotype was detected ten times or more. The CDR3 is CASSYGGYFYEQYF. The DNA of the CDR3 is TGTGCCAGCAGTTATGGGGGATATTTCTACGAGCAGTACTTC. This chain links TRBV6-2 or TRBV6-3 with TRBJ2-7; perhaps D is TRBD1 or TRBD2 (5 bases each). Germline assignment: CDR1 MNHEY and CDR2 SVGEGT. With 3 bases removed from V and 3 bases from J, the gap between germline ends came to 12 bases. CDR3 size: 14 residues.

Note on this clonotype: A much larger clone lies one base from this, so it may be a read error. The V call is TRBV19, the J call TRBJ2-1; D is perhaps TRBD2 (6 bases). V gave up 4 bases and J gave up 3 bases, with 10 bases separating them. Germline loops: CDR1 LNHDA, CDR2 SQIVND (reference sequence). The CDR3 spans 14 residues. The CDR3 is CASSTEGYYNEQFF. The CDR3 region has the DNA TGTGCCAGTAGTACGGAGGGATACTACAATGAGCAGTTCTTC.

This clonotype counts as medium-sized. The genes are TRBV4-3 and TRBJ2-1; unclear D gene. Trimming shortened V by 3 bases and J by 12 bases, and 18 bases separated the two germline ends. The CDR3 consists of 14 residues. The germline V gene has CDR1 LGHNA and CDR2 YSLEER. CDR3 residues: CASSHLLSPVGQFF. CDR3 DNA sequence: TGCGCCAGCAGCCACCTCCTATCTCCGGTGGGGCAGTTCTTC.

This clonotype showed up many times. V and J are TRBV7-2 and TRBJ2-2; 9 nucleotides line up with TRBD2. The CDR3 runs to 19 residues. Trimming cost V 0 bases and J 6 bases; bases outside gene matches: 14. CDR1 is SGHTA, CDR2 FQGNSA, per germline. CDR3 protein: CASSLALAGSPDQAGELFF. The CDR3 coding sequence is TGTGCCAGCAGCTTAGCCCTAGCGGGGAGCCCGGATCAGGCCGGGGAGCTGTTTTTT.

This clonotype was seen many times. The chain carries TRBV6-1 and TRBJ2-7, with 7 bases lining up with TRBD2. In germline, CDR1 is MNHNS, CDR2 SASEGT. This CDR3 is built from 14 residues. After removal of 6 bases from V and 5 bases from J, the junction contained 10 bases not matched to a gene. CDR3 DNA: TGTGCCAGCAGCTCTTTAGCGGGTAAGAACGAGCAGTACTTC. The encoded protein is CASSSLAGKNEQYF.

Within the sample, this clonotype is medium-sized (0.01 to 0.1%). CDR3 coding DNA: TGCAGCGTCCGGGAAGACTCCTACGAGCAGTACTTC. It yields the protein CSVREDSYEQYF. The chain couples TRBV29-1 to TRBJ2-7; D is possibly TRBD2 (5 bases). Trimming pared 6 bases from V and 0 bases from J, leaving 9 bases between. CDR1 and CDR2 from the germline V gene are SQVTM and ANQGSEA. The CDR3 has 12 residues.

This clonotype was recorded many times. The V and J genes are TRBV7-9 and TRBJ2-7; D gene ambiguous. CDR1 and CDR2 (germline): SEHNR, FQNEAQ (reference sequence). V lost 8 bases and J 0 bases, leaving 11 bases between the germline ends. The CDR3 consists of 13 residues. This CDR3 reads CASWGISSYEQYF. CDR3 bases: TGTGCCAGCTGGGGAATCTCCTCCTACGAGCAGTACTTC.

This clonotype has at least ten counts. V and J are TRBV20-1 and TRBJ1-3, with 7 bases aligning to TRBD1. Germline V gives CDR1 DFQATT, CDR2 SNEGSKA (reference sequence). CDR3 length equals 16 residues. The trim removed 0 bases at V and 2 bases at J, leaving 7 bases unmatched. Written as DNA, the CDR3 is TGCAGTGCTAGAGATACCGAAACAGGGGCTGGAAACACCATATATTTT. It specifies CSARDTETGAGNTIYF.

There are many counts of this clonotype. The chain is built from TRBV5-1 and TRBJ2-6; no reliable D call. V shed 7 bases and J shed 0 bases, with 5 bases lying between them. This CDR3 has 13 residues. Germline V gives CDR1 SGHRS, CDR2 YFSETQ. The CDR3 nucleotides are TGCGCCAGCCAATTCTCTGGGGCCAACGTCCTGACTTTC. Translation gives CASQFSGANVLTF.

A few counts support this clonotype. Sequence at one end of the junction differs from germline and may be a read error. The chain couples TRBV6-2 or TRBV6-3 to TRBJ1-2; TRBD1 matches at 7 bases. Germline assignment: CDR1 MNHEY and CDR2 SVGEGT. CDR3 length equals 11 residues. CDR3 sequence: CASRTTGRARF. The DNA of the CDR3 is TGTGCCAGCAGAACGACAGGGAGAGCTCGCTTC.

This clonotype was picked up many times. The chain couples TRBV9 to TRBJ2-1; a possible D gene is TRBD2 (6 bases). This CDR3 is built from 16 residues. Trimming removed 0 bases at V and 1 base at J, with 11 bases between. The germline V gene encodes CDR1 SGDLS and CDR2 YYNGEE. DNA for the CDR3: TGTGCCAGCAGCGTAGATGGGGCGGGGTCCTACAATGAGCAGTTCTTC. It specifies CASSVDGAGSYNEQFF. Based on the CDR3 plus reference TRBV9 and TRBJ2-1, the full variable domain is DSGVTQTPKHLITATGQRVTLRCSPRSGDLSVYWYQQSLDQGLQFLIQYYNGEERAKGNILERFSAQQFPDLHSELNLSSLELGDSALYFCASSVDGAGSYNEQFFGPGTRLTVL.

This clonotype was seen repeatedly, ten times or more. The rearrangement links TRBV5-4 to TRBJ2-3, with a possible D match to TRBD2 (5 bases). CDR3 length: 12 residues. Between the trimmed V and J ends, which lost 9 bases and 1 base, there was a span of 9 bases. The V gene's germline CDR1 is SGHNT and CDR2 YYREEE (reference sequence). This chain's CDR3 is CAIGRGTDTQYF. CDR3 coding DNA: TGTGCCATCGGGCGGGGCACAGATACGCAGTATTTT.

At least ten counts were recorded for this clonotype. This chain joins TRBV6-1 and TRBJ2-3; D is unresolved. V lost 6 bases to trimming and J lost 2 bases, with 15 bases between them. This CDR3 has 15 amino acids. Germline loops: CDR1 MNHNS, CDR2 SASEGT. CDR3 sequence: CASSPIGDTTDTQYF. In DNA form, the CDR3 reads TGTGCCAGCAGCCCCATAGGAGACACCACAGATACGCAGTATTTT.

This clonotype was counted at least ten times. The J gene is TRBJ2-3, the V gene TRBV12-3 or TRBV12-4, with D uncertain. Trimming left V 8 bases short and J 0 bases short, with 12 bases between. This CDR3 region has 14 residues. CDR3 region: CASRRGGSTDTQYF. As DNA, the CDR3 is TGTGCCAGCCGGCGCGGCGGTAGCACAGATACGCAGTATTTT.

This clonotype was seen many times. The chain is built from TRBV11-2 and TRBJ2-7; 9 nucleotides align to TRBD1. The CDR3 covers 15 residues. Germline V gene data show CDR1 as SGHAT and CDR2 as FQNNGV. Losses at the gene ends were 6 bases for V and 3 bases for J; bases not matched to a gene: 9. In DNA, the CDR3 is TGTGCCAGCAGTCCGGCGGGACAGGGTTTCTACGAGCAGTACTTC. This codes for CASSPAGQGFYEQYF. Variable domain in full (rest from reference TRBV11-2 and TRBJ2-7): EAGVAQSPRYKIIEKRQSVAFWCNPISGHATLYWYQQILGQGPKLLIQFQNNGVVDDSQLPKDRFSAERLKGVDSTLKIQPAKLEDSAVYLCASSPAGQGFYEQYFGPGTRLTVT.

The chain combines TRBV5-4 with TRBJ2-1, with 9 bases matching TRBD2. Germline loops: CDR1 SGHNT, CDR2 YYREEE (reference sequence). The CDR3 sequence is 15 residues long. The V gene end was trimmed by 1 base and the J gene end by 5 bases; junction bases not matched to a gene: 4. CDR3 in DNA: TGTGCCAGCAGCTTGCTTCCTAGCGGGAACAATGAGCAGTTCTTC. Translation: CASSLLPSGNNEQFF.

This clonotype counts as medium-sized. The gene calls are TRBV11-3 and TRBJ2-2; D is undetermined. Germline-derived CDR1 and CDR2 are SGHNT and YENEEA. The CDR3 extends over 13 amino acids. The V end was cut by 4 bases, the J end by 3 bases, with 6 bases between. CDR3 region: CASSWADTGELFF. The CDR3 nucleotides read TGTGCCAGCAGCTGGGCGGACACCGGGGAGCTGTTTTTT. The full variable domain, rest sourced from reference TRBV11-3 and TRBJ2-2, is EAGVVQSPRYKIIEKKQPVAFWCNPISGHNTLYWYLQNLGQGPELLIRYENEEAVDDSQLPKDRFSAERLKGVDSTLKIQPAELGDSAVYLCASSWADTGELFFGEGSRLTVL.

This clonotype was found many times. The rearrangement links TRBV15 to TRBJ2-7; D is undetermined. The germline V gene has CDR1 LNHNV and CDR2 YYDKDF (reference sequence). V lost 5 bases and J lost 2, with 7 bases in between. The CDR3 loop spans 12 amino acids. The CDR3 loop reads CATSRGTYEQYF. As DNA, the CDR3 is TGTGCCACCAGCCGAGGTACCTACGAGCAGTACTTC.

There are many counts of this clonotype. V usage is TRBV11-2 and J usage is TRBJ2-7, with 14 positions matching TRBD2. V lost 5 bases to trimming and J lost 4 bases; unmatched junction nucleotides: 7. The CDR3 sequence is 16 residues long. Germline V lookup: CDR1 SGHAT, CDR2 FQNNGV. CDR3 protein: CASSKGTSGRSYEQYF. The CDR3 DNA reads TGTGCCAGCAGCAAGGGGACTAGCGGGAGAAGTTACGAGCAGTACTTC.

Sample share makes this clonotype medium-sized. This chain connects TRBV7-6 to TRBJ1-5, with 7 bases aligning to TRBD1. Trimming at V came to 6 bases and at J to 5 bases, leaving 4 bases not matched to a gene. Germline CDR1 reads SGHVS; CDR2 reads FNYEAQ. The CDR3 loop spans 13 amino acids. The CDR3 loop is CASSRTGDQPQHF. DNA for the CDR3: TGTGCCAGCAGTCGTACAGGGGATCAGCCCCAGCATTTT.

The gene calls are TRBV4-2 and TRBJ2-3, with D possibly being TRBD2 (5 bases). Germline V gene lookup returns CDR1 LGHNA and CDR2 YNFKEQ. Trimming shortened V by 10 bases and J by 4 bases, and 24 bases separated the two germline ends. This CDR3 has 16 residues. This CDR3 reads CAMGPAGPRSADTQYF. Written as DNA, the CDR3 is TGTGCCATGGGCCCGGCGGGCCCACGGTCGGCAGATACGCAGTATTTT.

There are many counts of this clonotype. The genes are TRBV7-2 and TRBJ2-3; D is perhaps TRBD2 (5 bases). Trimming shortened V by 5 bases and J by 4 bases, and 16 bases separated the two germline ends. This CDR3 has 15 amino acids. The germline V gene has CDR1 SGHTA and CDR2 FQGNSA. The CDR3 region has the DNA TGTGCCAGCAGCGACACTAGTTTTAGGTCAGATACGCAGTATTTT. It is translated as CASSDTSFRSDTQYF.

This clonotype showed up just a few times. This may be a read error: a much more frequent sequence differs by one nucleotide. The chain is built from TRBV3-1 and TRBJ1-2; 7 bases are shared with TRBD1. The germline V gene encodes CDR1 LGHDT and CDR2 YNNKEL (reference sequence). J lost 14 bases, V lost 5 bases, and 11 bases had no gene match. There are 12 residues in the CDR3. DNA for the CDR3: TGTGCCAGCAGCGCCCTGCAGGGGGGGAGGACCTTC. It is translated as CASSALQGGRTF.